One and the same sample provided the 31 T cell receptor beta chains below, sequenced in a study of PD-L1 blockade in urothelial cancer. Sequenced by immunoSEQ multiplex PCR; TCRdb stores in-frame clones only, minus some. The sample gives tens of thousands of clones, more than 75% of which show up once; more than 2.5% is in the top ten. Sequenced material: PBMCs, taken around atezolizumab (anti-PD-L1) treatment. These receptors were taken from an older man with urothelial cancer.

This clone was recorded once. The chain links TRBV11-3 to TRBJ2-2, with D unresolved. The V gene lost 4 bases and the J gene lost 0 bases, with 9 bases spanning the gap. This CDR3 is 15 amino acids long. Germline V CDR1 and CDR2: SGHNT, YENEEA. The CDR3 protein is CASSSFTTNTGELFF. Here the CDR3 DNA reads TGTGCCAGCAGCTCCTTCACAACGAACACCGGGGAGCTGTTTTTT.

Only a few counts were recorded for this clone. V gene TRBV10-1 combines with J gene TRBJ2-7, with 8 bases lining up with TRBD1. Losses at the gene ends were 1 base for V and 3 bases for J; bases not matched to a gene: 5. The V gene's germline CDR1 is WNHNN and CDR2 SYGVQD (reference sequence). The CDR3 spans 15 residues. The CDR3 here is CASSEYRTGIYEQYF. The CDR3 DNA follows: TGCGCCAGCAGTGAGTACCGGACAGGGATCTACGAGCAGTACTTC.

This sequence joins TRBV11-1 and TRBJ1-1; D may be TRBD1 (5 bases). Germline lookup yields CDR1 SGHAT and CDR2 FQDESV (reference sequence). The CDR3 consists of 14 residues. Trimming cost V 7 bases and J 4 bases, with 16 bases left between them. CDR3 in DNA: TGTGCCAGCAATGCGGAAGGGGTTTTCACTGAAGCTTTCTTT. Translated: CASNAEGVFTEAFF.

The chain employs TRBV9 and TRBJ2-5; D is uncertain. The length of the CDR3 is 13 residues. With 0 bases removed from V and 1 base from J, the gap between germline ends came to 4 bases. Germline CDR1 SGDLS, CDR2 YYNGEE. The CDR3 DNA sequence: TGTGCCAGCAGCGTAGCGGGCCAAGAGACCCAGTACTTC. As protein: CASSVAGQETQYF.

This clone was seen a single time. This rearrangement joins TRBV18 to TRBJ2-3; D gene uncertain. The CDR3 runs to 19 residues. Germline CDR1 and CDR2: KGHSH and LQKENI. With 3 bases removed from V and 1 base from J, the gap between germline ends came to 23 bases. As DNA, the CDR3 is TGTGCCAGCTCACCGGGTCCTACAGTCAGAAGCTCGGGCACAGATACGCAGTATTTT. Protein sequence: CASSPGPTVRSSGTDTQYF.

J is TRBJ2-7 and V is TRBV10-1; the D gene is possibly TRBD1 (6 bases). The germline V gene has CDR1 WNHNN and CDR2 SYGVQD (reference sequence). Trimming took 9 bases from V and 5 from J, leaving 11 bases between them. This CDR3 comprises 11 residues. Here the CDR3 DNA reads TGCGCCAGAGGGACAATCGACGAGCAGTACTTC. Protein sequence: CARGTIDEQYF.

The chain combines TRBV15 with TRBJ1-5; no clear D. V was cut by 3 bases and J by 0 bases, with 6 bases left in between. The CDR3 is made up of 14 amino acids. Germline lookup yields CDR1 LNHNV and CDR2 YYDKDF (reference sequence). The CDR3 DNA follows: TGTGCCACCAGCAGGGAGTATAGCAATCAGCCCCAGCATTTT. This translates into CATSREYSNQPQHF.

V is TRBV28 and J is TRBJ1-1, with D perhaps TRBD1 (6 bases). Trimming removed 7 bases from V and 0 bases from J, with 6 bases in between. Germline CDR1 MDHEN, CDR2 SYDVKM. This CDR3 contains 12 residues. In nucleotides, the CDR3 is TGTGCCAGCACAGGGGTGAACACTGAAGCTTTCTTT. Translating it yields CASTGVNTEAFF.

This clone is a singleton in its sample. The chain recombines TRBV5-1 with TRBJ2-1; 10 positions match TRBD1. V lost 0 bases, J lost 5 bases, and 8 bases stayed unmatched. This CDR3 contains 17 residues. Germline CDR1 reads SGHRS; CDR2 reads YFSETQ. The CDR3 DNA sequence: TGCGCCAGCAGCTTGGCCGGGACAGGGGAGTCTAACAATGAGCAGTTCTTC. This codes for CASSLAGTGESNNEQFF.

This clone was picked up one time. The gene calls are TRBV10-1 and TRBJ2-7; perhaps TRBD2 as D (5 bases). Looked up from germline, CDR1 is WNHNN and CDR2 is SYGVQD (reference sequence). V lost 3 bases, J lost 5 bases, and 11 bases lay in between. The CDR3 has 13 amino acids. CDR3 protein: CASSDASRDEQYF. As DNA, the CDR3 is TGCGCCAGCAGTGATGCTAGCAGAGACGAGCAGTACTTC.

V and J are TRBV28 and TRBJ2-1; TRBD2 matches 10 bases. The CDR3 is made up of 14 amino acids. V trimming: 2 bases; J trimming: 9 bases; junction bases outside the gene matches: 4. CDR1 MDHEN and CDR2 SYDVKM come from the germline V gene. CDR3 sequence reads: CASSLLAGVVEQFF. The CDR3 region has the DNA TGTGCCAGCAGTTTACTAGCGGGAGTCGTTGAGCAGTTCTTC.

The chain links TRBV6-4 to TRBJ2-5, with D possibly being TRBD1 (5 bases). Trimming took 3 bases from V and 5 from J, leaving 16 bases between them. This CDR3 spans 15 amino acids. Germline values: CDR1 MRHNA, CDR2 SNTAGT. CDR3 amino acids: CASSEIGRAGETQYF. CDR3 DNA sequence: TGTGCCAGCAGTGAGATCGGCAGGGCTGGGGAGACCCAGTACTTC.

The chain has TRBV11-2 and TRBJ2-5; 9 nucleotides line up with TRBD2. This CDR3 is built from 14 residues. The germline V gene has CDR1 SGHAT and CDR2 FQNNGV. Unmatched junction bases numbered 4, after V lost 7 bases and J lost 1 base. CDR3 region: CASTQTSGQETQYF. For the CDR3, the DNA is TGTGCCAGCACCCAGACTAGCGGCCAAGAGACCCAGTACTTC.

The chain is built from TRBV7-2 and TRBJ2-3, with 11 bases identical to TRBD2. The CDR3 consists of 15 residues. The V segment lost 5 bases and the J segment 5 bases; nucleotides outside the gene matches: 6. Germline V CDR1 and CDR2: SGHTA, FQGNSA. The CDR3 nucleotides are TGTGCCAGCAGCCCGGGACTAGCGGACCGAGATACGCAGTATTTT. Encoded protein: CASSPGLADRDTQYF.

In DNA, the CDR3 is TGTGCCAGCAGCTTGGGCCCTACAGGAGACTTATACGAGCAGTACTTC. Translating it yields CASSLGPTGDLYEQYF. This chain uses TRBV5-5 with TRBJ2-7; D may be TRBD1 (5 bases). Trimming removed 0 bases from V and 4 bases from J, with 17 bases in between. This CDR3 is 16 amino acids long. CDR1 is SGHKS, CDR2 YYEKEE, per germline (reference sequence).

The count of this clone is one. The chain is built from TRBV5-1 and TRBJ1-1; 8 positions agree with TRBD1. CDR3 length: 16 residues. Germline V gene lookup returns CDR1 SGHRS and CDR2 YFSETQ. V lost 3 bases, J lost 1 base, and 8 bases stayed unmatched. CDR3 coding DNA: TGCGCCAGCAGCTCCCAGGGGGCCCACGGGAACACTGAAGCTTTCTTT. Its translation is CASSSQGAHGNTEAFF.

The chain is built from TRBV6-5 and TRBJ1-1; 9 positions agree with TRBD1. CDR3 size: 14 residues. From germline, CDR1 is MNHEY and CDR2 SVGAGI. J gave up 5 bases and V 2 bases, and 3 bases lay outside the gene matches. The CDR3 region is CASSYTGGRTEAFF. Here the CDR3 DNA reads TGTGCCAGCAGTTACACAGGGGGCAGGACTGAAGCTTTCTTT.

The count of this clone is one. The V and J genes are TRBV6-5 and TRBJ2-3; 12 bases are a match to TRBD2. V lost 6 bases and J lost 5; bases outside the gene matches: 6. Per germline, CDR1 MNHEY and CDR2 SVGAGI. This CDR3 is built from 15 residues. The DNA for the CDR3 is TGTGCCAGCAGGTTGACTAGCGGGAGAGGAGATACGCAGTATTTT. Its protein product is CASRLTSGRGDTQYF.

The J gene is TRBJ1-3, the V gene TRBV18; TRBD1 matches 7 bases. Losses at the gene ends were 3 bases for V and 0 bases for J; bases not matched to a gene: 8. The CDR3 extends over 17 amino acids. Germline values: CDR1 KGHSH, CDR2 LQKENI. CDR3 bases: TGTGCCAGCTCACCGGTTCAGGGACAGCACTCTGGAAACACCATATATTTT. This translates into CASSPVQGQHSGNTIYF.

This clone occurred once. J is TRBJ1-1 and V is TRBV19; D unresolved. Germline assignment: CDR1 LNHDA and CDR2 SQIVND (reference sequence). CDR3 length: 18 residues. The germline V and J ends were trimmed by 0 bases and 2 bases, with 19 bases remaining between them. The CDR3 is CASSIDYEGLAENTEAFF. CDR3 DNA sequence: TGTGCCAGTAGTATAGATTATGAGGGTTTGGCCGAAAACACTGAAGCTTTCTTT.

The chain recombines TRBV2 with TRBJ2-5, with D perhaps TRBD1 (5 bases). V lost 4 bases and J lost 3, with 9 bases in between. Germline lookup yields CDR1 SNHLY and CDR2 FYNNEI. CDR3 length equals 13 residues. This CDR3 is CASSGDSKETQYF. DNA of the CDR3: TGTGCCAGCAGTGGCGACAGCAAAGAGACCCAGTACTTC.

The J gene is TRBJ2-1, the V gene TRBV11-1; D is unresolved. Trimming shortened V by 3 bases and J by 0 bases, and 6 bases separated the two germline ends. CDR1 and CDR2 (germline): SGHAT, FQDESV (reference sequence). The CDR3 spans 14 residues. The CDR3 nucleotides are TGTGCCAGCAGCTTTGTAGACTCCTACAATGAGCAGTTCTTC. Protein: CASSFVDSYNEQFF.

This clone was observed a few times. The chain joins TRBV7-6 to TRBJ2-7; TRBD1 agrees at 9 bases. Germline V CDR1 and CDR2: SGHVS, FNYEAQ. This CDR3 has 17 residues. V gave up 1 base and J gave up 7 bases; unmatched junction bases: 14. As DNA, the CDR3 is TGTGCCAGCAGCTTAGGGACAGGGGCCCCCTCTCGGCGGGAGCAGTACTTC. This encodes CASSLGTGAPSRREQYF.

The chain combines TRBV19 with TRBJ2-3; 8 bases align to TRBD1. Trimming at V came to 6 bases and at J to 0 bases, leaving 2 bases not matched to a gene. The CDR3 contains 14 residues. CDR1 LNHDA and CDR2 SQIVND come from the germline V gene (reference sequence). The CDR3 sequence: CASSTGGSTDTQYF. The DNA of the CDR3 is TGTGCCAGTAGCACAGGGGGAAGCACAGATACGCAGTATTTT.

The chain links TRBV28 to TRBJ1-2; D gene uncertain. Deletions cut 8 bases from V and 8 bases from J, with 15 bases between. This CDR3 spans 12 amino acids. Germline CDR1 is MDHEN and CDR2 is SYDVKM. CDR3 nucleotides: TGTGCCAGCCGAGGCAGTCCCCGGGGCTACACCTTC. This gives the protein CASRGSPRGYTF.

The chain joins TRBV5-6 to TRBJ2-1; TRBD2 aligns across 9 bases. V was clipped by 4 bases and J by 2 bases; unmatched bases: 7. This CDR3 spans 16 amino acids. The germline CDR1 and CDR2 sequences are SGHDT and YYEEEE. The CDR3 sequence is CASSRRSGGTYNEQFF. As DNA, the CDR3 is TGTGCCAGCAGCAGACGGAGCGGGGGGACCTACAATGAGCAGTTCTTC.

There are a few counts of this clone. V and J are TRBV9 and TRBJ1-4; TRBD1 matches at 9 bases. The CDR3 length is 16 residues. Trimming took 0 bases from V and 8 from J; bases not matched to a gene: 8. CDR1 and CDR2 (germline): SGDLS, YYNGEE. CDR3 protein: CASSVVAGQGREKLFF. In DNA, the CDR3 is TGTGCCAGCAGCGTAGTAGCGGGACAGGGAAGAGAAAAACTGTTTTTT. Full variable domain (outside the CDR3, taken from reference TRBV9 and TRBJ1-4): DSGVTQTPKHLITATGQRVTLRCSPRSGDLSVYWYQQSLDQGLQFLIQYYNGEERAKGNILERFSAQQFPDLHSELNLSSLELGDSALYFCASSVVAGQGREKLFFGSGTQLSVL.

The V gene is TRBV7-7, the J gene TRBJ2-1; 8 nucleotides match TRBD1. The trim removed 5 bases at V and 0 bases at J, leaving 3 bases unmatched. Germline V gene data show CDR1 as SSHAT and CDR2 as FNYEAQ (reference sequence). This CDR3 is 15 amino acids long. CDR3 in amino acids: CASSQDRASYNEQFF. Here the CDR3 DNA reads TGTGCCAGCAGCCAGGACAGGGCCTCCTACAATGAGCAGTTCTTC.

This chain joins TRBV9 and TRBJ2-5; TRBD1 aligns across 8 bases. Germline CDR1 reads SGDLS; CDR2 reads YYNGEE. J gave up 2 bases and V 0 bases, and 9 bases lay outside the gene matches. This CDR3 spans 17 amino acids. The CDR3, as DNA: TGTGCCAGCAGCGTAGGCCGGACAGGGAAGTCTCAAGAGACCCAGTACTTC. Translation gives CASSVGRTGKSQETQYF.

J is TRBJ2-5 and V is TRBV2; D not certain. Germline V gene sequence: CDR1 SNHLY, CDR2 FYNNEI. CDR3 length: 14 residues. V was pared by 4 bases and J by 4 bases, with 13 bases between. The CDR3 nucleotides are TGTGCCAGCAGTGGTACCCCGCTGAGAGAGACCCAGTACTTC. This gives the protein CASSGTPLRETQYF.

The chain links TRBV11-3 to TRBJ2-1, with 7 nucleotides matching TRBD2. The CDR3 spans 17 residues. V dropped 1 base and J dropped 0; count of bases not matched to a gene: 6. The germline CDR1 and CDR2 sequences are SGHNT and YENEEA. The CDR3 loop is CASSLAGRTSSYNEQFF. CDR3 nucleotide sequence: TGTGCCAGCAGCTTAGCTGGACGGACTAGCTCCTACAATGAGCAGTTCTTC.